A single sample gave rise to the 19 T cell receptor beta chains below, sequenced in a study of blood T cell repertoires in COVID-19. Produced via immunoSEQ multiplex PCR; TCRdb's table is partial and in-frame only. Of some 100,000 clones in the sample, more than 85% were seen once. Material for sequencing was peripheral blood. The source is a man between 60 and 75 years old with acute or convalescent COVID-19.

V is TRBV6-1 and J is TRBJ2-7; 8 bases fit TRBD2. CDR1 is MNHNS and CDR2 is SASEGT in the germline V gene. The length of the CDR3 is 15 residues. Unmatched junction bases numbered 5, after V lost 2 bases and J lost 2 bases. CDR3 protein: CASSELSGSPYEQYV. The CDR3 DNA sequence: TGTGCCAGCAGTGAATTGAGCGGGAGCCCCTACGAGCAGTACGTC.

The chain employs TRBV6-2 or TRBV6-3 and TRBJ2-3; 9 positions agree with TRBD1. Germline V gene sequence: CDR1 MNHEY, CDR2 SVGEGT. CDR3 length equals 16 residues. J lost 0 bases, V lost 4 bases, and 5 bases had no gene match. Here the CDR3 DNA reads TGTGCCAGCAGTTTTGGGACAGGGCCTAGCACAGATACGCAGTATTTT. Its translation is CASSFGTGPSTDTQYF.

The CDR3 bases are TGCGCCAGCAGTGAGTCCGGGACAGGGACCTACAATGAGCAGTTCTTC. Translation gives CASSESGTGTYNEQFF. The chain joins TRBV10-1 to TRBJ2-1; 9 bases are shared with TRBD1. CDR1 and CDR2 from the germline V gene are WNHNN and SYGVQD (reference sequence). CDR3 size: 16 residues. Losses at the gene ends were 0 bases for V and 2 bases for J; bases not matched to a gene: 2.

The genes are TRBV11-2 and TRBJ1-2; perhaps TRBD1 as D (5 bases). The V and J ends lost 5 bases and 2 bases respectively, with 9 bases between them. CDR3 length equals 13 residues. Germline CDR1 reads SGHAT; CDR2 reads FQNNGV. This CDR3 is CASSHPGNYGYTF. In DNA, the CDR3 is TGTGCCAGCAGCCACCCAGGGAACTATGGCTACACCTTC.

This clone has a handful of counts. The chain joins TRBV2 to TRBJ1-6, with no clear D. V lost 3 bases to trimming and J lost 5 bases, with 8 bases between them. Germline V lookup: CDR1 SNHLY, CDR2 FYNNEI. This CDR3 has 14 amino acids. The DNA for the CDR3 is TGTGCCAGCAGTGATGGTAGTAATAATTCACCCCTCCACTTT. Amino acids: CASSDGSNNSPLHF.

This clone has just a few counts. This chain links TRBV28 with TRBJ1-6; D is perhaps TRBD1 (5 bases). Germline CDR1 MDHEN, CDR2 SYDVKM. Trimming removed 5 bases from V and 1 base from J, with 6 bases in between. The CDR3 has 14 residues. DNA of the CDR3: TGTGCCAGCAGTCGGGGGTCCTATAATTCACCCCTCCACTTT. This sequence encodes CASSRGSYNSPLHF.

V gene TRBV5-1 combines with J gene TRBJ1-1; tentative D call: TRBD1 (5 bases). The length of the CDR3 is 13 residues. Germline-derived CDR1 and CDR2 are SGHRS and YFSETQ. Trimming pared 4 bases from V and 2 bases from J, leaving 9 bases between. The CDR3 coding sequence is TGCGCCAGCAGCGTCCGGACAAACACTGAAGCTTTCTTT. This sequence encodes CASSVRTNTEAFF.

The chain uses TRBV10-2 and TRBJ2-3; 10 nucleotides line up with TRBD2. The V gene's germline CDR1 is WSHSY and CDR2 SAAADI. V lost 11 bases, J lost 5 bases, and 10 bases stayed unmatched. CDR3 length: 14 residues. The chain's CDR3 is CAAVKREGQDTQYF. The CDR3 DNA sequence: TGCGCCGCTGTCAAGCGGGAGGGCCAAGATACGCAGTATTTT.

CDR3 nucleotide sequence: TGTGCCAGCAGCCAACCACCGGGATTCACGGAGGATGAAAAACTGTTTTTT. It specifies CASSQPPGFTEDEKLFF. The rearrangement links TRBV4-2 to TRBJ1-4, with unresolved D. The germline V and J ends were trimmed by 2 bases and 6 bases, with 19 bases remaining between them. There are 17 residues in the CDR3. From germline, CDR1 is LGHNA and CDR2 YNFKEQ.

The chain's CDR3 is CASSLAGTSFHNEQFF. CDR3 nucleotides: TGTGCCAGCAGCTTAGCTGGAACTAGCTTCCACAATGAGCAGTTCTTC. The rearrangement links TRBV7-8 to TRBJ2-1; tentative D call: TRBD2 (6 bases). The CDR3 spans 16 residues. V lost 0 bases and J 5 bases, leaving 14 bases between the germline ends. Germline CDR1 reads SGHVS; CDR2 reads FQNEAQ.

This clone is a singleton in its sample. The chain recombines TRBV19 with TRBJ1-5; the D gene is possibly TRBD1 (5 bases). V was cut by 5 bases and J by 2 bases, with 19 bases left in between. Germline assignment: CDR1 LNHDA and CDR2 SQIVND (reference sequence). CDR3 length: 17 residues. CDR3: CASSFSQGGVGNQPQHF. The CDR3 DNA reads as TGTGCCAGTAGTTTTAGCCAGGGAGGTGTCGGCAATCAGCCCCAGCATTTT. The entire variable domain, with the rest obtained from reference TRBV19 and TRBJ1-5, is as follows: DGGITQSPKYLFRKEGQNVTLSCEQNLNHDAMYWYRQDPGQGLRLIYYSQIVNDFQKGDIAEGYSVSREKKESFPLTVTSAQKNPTAFYLCASSFSQGGVGNQPQHFGDGTRLSIL.

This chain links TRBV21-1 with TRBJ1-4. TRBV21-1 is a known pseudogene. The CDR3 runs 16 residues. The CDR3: CAPRGESDPTNEKLFF. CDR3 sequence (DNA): TGTGCCCCCCGCGGGGAGAGTGATCCAACTAATGAAAAACTGTTTTTT.

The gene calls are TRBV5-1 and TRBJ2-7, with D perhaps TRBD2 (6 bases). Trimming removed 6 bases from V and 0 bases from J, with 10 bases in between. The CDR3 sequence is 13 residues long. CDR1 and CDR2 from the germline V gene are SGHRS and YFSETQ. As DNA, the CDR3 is TGCGCCAGCACCCCGCGGGGCTCCTACGAGCAGTACTTC. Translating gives CASTPRGSYEQYF.

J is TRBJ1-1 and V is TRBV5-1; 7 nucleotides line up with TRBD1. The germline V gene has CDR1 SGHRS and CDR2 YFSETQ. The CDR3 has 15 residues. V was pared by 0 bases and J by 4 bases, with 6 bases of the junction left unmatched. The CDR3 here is CASSLEGGRSTEAFF. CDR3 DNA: TGCGCCAGCAGCTTGGAAGGGGGCCGAAGCACTGAAGCTTTCTTT.

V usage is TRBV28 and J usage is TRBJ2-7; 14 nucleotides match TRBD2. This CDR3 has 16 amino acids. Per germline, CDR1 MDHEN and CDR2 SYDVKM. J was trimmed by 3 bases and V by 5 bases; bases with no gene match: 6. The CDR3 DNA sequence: TGTGCCAGCAGTCCAACGGGACTAGCGGGAGACTACGAGCAGTACTTC. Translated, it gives CASSPTGLAGDYEQYF. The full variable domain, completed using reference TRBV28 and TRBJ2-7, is DVKVTQSSRYLVKRTGEKVFLECVQDMDHENMFWYRQDPGLGLRLIYFSYDVKMKEKGDIPEGYSVSREKKERFSLILESASTNQTSMYLCASSPTGLAGDYEQYFGPGTRLTVT.

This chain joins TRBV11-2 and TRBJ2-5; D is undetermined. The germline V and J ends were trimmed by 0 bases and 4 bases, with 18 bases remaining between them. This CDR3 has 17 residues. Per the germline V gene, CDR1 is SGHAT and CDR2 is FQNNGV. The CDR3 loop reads CASSLDEYAADGETQYF. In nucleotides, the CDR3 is TGTGCCAGCAGCTTAGATGAGTATGCGGCAGACGGAGAGACCCAGTACTTC.

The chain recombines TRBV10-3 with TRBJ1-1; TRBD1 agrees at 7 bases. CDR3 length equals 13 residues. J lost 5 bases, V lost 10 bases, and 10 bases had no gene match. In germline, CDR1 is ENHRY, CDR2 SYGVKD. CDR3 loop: CATAEGARTEAFF. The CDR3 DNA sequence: TGTGCCACCGCCGAGGGGGCACGGACTGAAGCTTTCTTT.

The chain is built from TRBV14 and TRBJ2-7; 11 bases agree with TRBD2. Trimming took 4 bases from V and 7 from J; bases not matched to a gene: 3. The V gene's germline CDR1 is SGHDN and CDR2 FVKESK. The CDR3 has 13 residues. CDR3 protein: CASSLGLAVEQYF. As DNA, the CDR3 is TGTGCCAGCAGCCTGGGACTAGCGGTTGAGCAGTACTTC.

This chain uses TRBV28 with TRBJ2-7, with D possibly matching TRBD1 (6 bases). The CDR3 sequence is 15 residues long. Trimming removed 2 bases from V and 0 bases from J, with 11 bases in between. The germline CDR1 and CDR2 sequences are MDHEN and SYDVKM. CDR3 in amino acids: CASSLDRFSSYEQYF. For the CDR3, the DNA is TGTGCCAGCAGTTTAGACAGGTTTAGCTCCTACGAGCAGTACTTC.